One and the same sample provided the 11 T cell receptor beta chains below, sequenced in a study of PD-1 blockade in classical Hodgkin lymphoma. Noted time point: cycle 4 day 1 (C4D1), after 5 to 7 weeks of nivolumab. Brentuximab vedotin exposure varied, and every patient relapsed after autologous stem cell transplantation. The method was immunoSEQ multiplex PCR; TCRdb's version includes in-frame clones alone and lacks a portion of them. The table has around 50,000 clones, about 80% seen once. The sample here was peripheral blood mononuclear cells (PBMCs), taken before the fourth cycle of nivolumab. Every receptor here comes from a human donor with classical Hodgkin lymphoma.

This CDR3 reads CASSREGGRHTDTQYF. In DNA form, the CDR3 reads TGCGCCAGCAGTCGAGAAGGGGGGCGCCACACAGATACGCAGTATTTT. This rearrangement joins TRBV4-1 to TRBJ2-3; the D gene could be TRBD1 or TRBD2 (6 bases each). Trimming took 6 bases from V and 2 from J, leaving 18 bases between them. Per germline, CDR1 MGHRA and CDR2 YSYEKL. CDR3 size: 16 residues.

This rearrangement joins TRBV2 to TRBJ2-1; TRBD2 matches at 9 bases. Germline-derived CDR1 and CDR2 are SNHLY and FYNNEI. The V and J ends lost 6 bases and 10 bases, in that order; junction bases with no gene match: 13. The CDR3 totals 15 residues. The CDR3 here is CASSDPRAGGLEQFF. The CDR3 nucleotides are TGTGCCAGCAGCGACCCTAGGGCGGGAGGGCTGGAGCAGTTCTTC.

This clone has just a few counts. The chain links TRBV11-2 to TRBJ1-1; D is unresolved. This CDR3 has 15 amino acids. Germline V CDR1 and CDR2: SGHAT, FQNNGV. The V end was cut by 1 base, the J end by 2 bases, with 11 bases between. CDR3 sequence: CASSLGSTGNTEAFF. The CDR3 nucleotides are TGTGCCAGCAGCTTAGGTAGTACGGGAAACACTGAAGCTTTCTTT.

The chain couples TRBV5-1 to TRBJ2-5; D may be TRBD2 (5 bases). Between the trimmed V and J ends, which lost 2 bases and 1 base, there was a span of 9 bases. This CDR3 has 14 residues. Germline V gives CDR1 SGHRS, CDR2 YFSETQ. The CDR3 here is CASSFGGVQETQYF. CDR3 sequence (DNA): TGCGCCAGCAGCTTTGGAGGAGTCCAAGAGACCCAGTACTTC.

The V gene is TRBV4-1, the J gene TRBJ2-3; TRBD2 matches at 10 bases. CDR1 and CDR2 (germline): MGHRA, YSYEKL. With V trimmed by 0 bases and J by 3 bases, 9 bases remained unmatched. The CDR3 spans 18 residues. DNA of the CDR3: TGCGCCAGCAGCCAAGAATCTAGCGGGAGTAGAGTGACAGATACGCAGTATTTT. It codes for CASSQESSGSRVTDTQYF.

The rearrangement uses TRBV18 and TRBJ2-7; no definite D call. V gave up 2 bases and J gave up 1 base, with 9 bases separating them. Germline lookup yields CDR1 KGHSH and CDR2 LQKENI. The CDR3 is 14 amino acids. CDR3 sequence: CASSPNQGSYEQYF. The CDR3 bases are TGTGCCAGCTCACCAAACCAAGGGTCCTACGAGCAGTACTTC.

This chain connects TRBV2 to TRBJ2-7; no clear D. The V end lost 0 bases, the J end lost 5 bases, and 8 bases lay between the germline ends. This CDR3 is built from 13 residues. Germline CDR1 SNHLY, CDR2 FYNNEI. The CDR3 loop is CASSEALRHEQYF. The CDR3 DNA is TGTGCCAGCAGTGAAGCGCTCCGCCACGAGCAGTACTTC.

V is TRBV5-1 and J is TRBJ1-2, with 8 nucleotides matching TRBD1. The CDR3 contains 18 residues. The junction had 18 bases not matched to a gene; V was cut back by 2 bases and J by 6 bases. CDR1 is SGHRS and CDR2 is YFSETQ in the germline V gene. The CDR3 DNA reads as TGCGCCAGCAGCTTTCGTCTACCACACAGGGGGATGGATCATGGCTACACCTTC. Protein: CASSFRLPHRGMDHGYTF.

The V call is TRBV28, the J call TRBJ2-2; D may be TRBD1 or TRBD2 (5 bases each). The CDR3 totals 14 residues. Germline loops: CDR1 MDHEN, CDR2 SYDVKM. V lost 2 bases, J lost 5 bases, and 9 bases lay in between. The CDR3 DNA reads TGTGCCAGCAGTTTACAGGGACGTACCGGGGAGCTGTTTTTT. It is translated as CASSLQGRTGELFF.

The gene calls are TRBV27 and TRBJ2-2, with D unresolved. The germline gives CDR1 MNHEY, CDR2 SMNVEV (reference sequence). Trimming left V 6 bases short and J 6 bases short, with 14 bases between. The CDR3 length is 14 residues. The chain's CDR3 is CASRYSDQPGELFF. CDR3 bases: TGTGCCAGCAGGTACTCCGATCAGCCCGGGGAGCTGTTTTTT.

This sequence joins TRBV6-5 and TRBJ2-5; 10 nucleotides agree with TRBD1. CDR1 is MNHEY, CDR2 SVGAGI, per germline. The CDR3 sequence is 14 residues long. The V segment lost 5 bases and the J segment 5 bases; nucleotides outside the gene matches: 5. The CDR3 DNA sequence: TGTGCCAGCAGTAGGGACAGGGGAGACGAGACCCAGTACTTC. Translating it yields CASSRDRGDETQYF.